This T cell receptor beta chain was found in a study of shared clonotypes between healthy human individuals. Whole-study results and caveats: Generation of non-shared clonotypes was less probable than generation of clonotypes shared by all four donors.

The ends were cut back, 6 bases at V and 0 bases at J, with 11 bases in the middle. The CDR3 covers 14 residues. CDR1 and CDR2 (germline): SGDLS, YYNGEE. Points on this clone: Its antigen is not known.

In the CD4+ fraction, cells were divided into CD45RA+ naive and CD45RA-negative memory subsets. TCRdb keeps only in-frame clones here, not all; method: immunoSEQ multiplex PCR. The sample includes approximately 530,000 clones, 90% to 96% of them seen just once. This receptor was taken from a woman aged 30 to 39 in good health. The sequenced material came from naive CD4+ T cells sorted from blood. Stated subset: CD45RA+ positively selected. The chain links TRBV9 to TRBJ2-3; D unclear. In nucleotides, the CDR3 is TGTGCCAGCACCGAGATCCCTAGCACAGATACGCAGTATTTT. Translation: CASTEIPSTDTQYF.